This paragraph covers one T cell receptor (beta chain) sequence. Per the original data handling: Scientists estimated how many nucleated cells there were by amplifying reference gene primers. Using immunoSEQ multiplex PCR, the repertoire was profiled, and TCRdb retains in-frame clones only, with some absent. Clone size and V and J calls were adopted from that table, with D and trimming inferred from the DNA. The sample shows 300,000 to 400,000 clones, 80% to 90% of them seen only once. The data belong to a study of blood T cell repertoires in COVID-19. The wider study: Acute and convalescent COVID-19 samples came from the United States, Italy and Spain. T cells, B-cell-depleted T cells, or PBMCs provided the cDNA or gDNA that served as material.

The Seattle patients, enrolled during active infection, were followed longitudinally. This CDR3 comprises 13 residues. Per germline, CDR1 LNHNV and CDR2 YYDKDF (reference sequence). V lost 1 base to trimming and J lost 5 bases, with 8 bases between them. The sample consisted of peripheral blood. The clonotype was recovered from a woman aged 50 to 60 with COVID-19, enrolled during active disease. The genes are TRBV15 and TRBJ2-5; D not resolved. The CDR3 loop reads CATSRGPGETQYF. In nucleotides, the CDR3 is TGTGCCACCAGCAGAGGGCCGGGTGAGACCCAGTACTTC. Supplemented by reference TRBV15 and TRBJ2-5, the full variable domain reads DAMVIQNPRYQVTQFGKPVTLSCSQTLNHNVMYWYQQKSSQAPKLLFHYYDKDFNNEADTPDNFQSRRPNTSFCFLDIRSPGLGDTAMYLCATSRGPGETQYFGPGTRLLVL.